This record covers a single T cell receptor beta chain. The data were obtained in a study of cytomegalovirus exposure and HLA in healthy donors. V was clipped by 4 bases and J by 0 bases, with 19 bases between them. This CDR3 is 16 amino acids long. From germline, CDR1 is SQVTM and CDR2 ANQGSEA. A multiplex PCR was run with 60 Vbeta primers and 13 Jbeta primers. Some clones are missing from TCRdb's copy, which holds only in-frame ones; the method was immunoSEQ multiplex PCR. Among fewer than 120,000 clones, over 60% were seen once, and the ten largest hold 10% to 15%. The receptor's source is a man aged 25 to 40 in good health and CMV-seropositive. This sequence joins TRBV29-1 and TRBJ2-7; possible D gene TRBD1, 6 bases. Material for sequencing was PBMCs. CDR3 DNA sequence: TGCAGCGTTGGGGACAATCCGGGCCGCTTCTCCTACGAGCAGTACTTC. This codes for CSVGDNPGRFSYEQYF.